This TCR beta chain is from a study of somatic mutations in cytotoxic T cells in rheumatoid arthritis. TCRdb keeps only in-frame clones here, not all; method: immunoSEQ multiplex PCR. The sample consists of about 25,000 clones, 82% of them appearing once. The CDR3 runs 20 residues. The germline gives CDR1 SGHRS, CDR2 YFSETQ. The V and J ends lost 2 bases and 1 base, in that order; junction bases with no gene match: 11. Study results and limitations: Rheumatoid arthritis patients showed slight TRBV07 underrepresentation, unadjusted for multiple comparisons. Among fewer than 75 patients, about eight showed a largest CD8+ clone that surpassed 20% of CD8+ cells. Statistically, CD8+ T-cell clonality was not significantly distinct between individuals with rheumatoid arthritis and age-matched healthy controls.

In regard to this clone: The target antigen is unknown.

This TCR was recovered from a man between 45 and 60 years old in good health. Material for sequencing was CD8+ T cells sorted from blood. The genes are TRBV5-1 and TRBJ2-6, with 11 positions matching TRBD1. This chain's CDR3 is CASSFGLRTGGPSGANVLTF. The CDR3 DNA reads as TGCGCCAGCAGCTTTGGTCTGAGGACAGGGGGCCCATCTGGGGCCAACGTCCTGACTTTC.